The entry below describes one TCR beta chain. This sample was taken from a study of blood T cell repertoires in COVID-19. Produced via immunoSEQ multiplex PCR; TCRdb's table is partial and in-frame only. The sample lists about 74,000 clones; less than 85% were seen once. The V and J ends lost 5 bases and 4 bases, in that order; junction bases with no gene match: 6. In germline, CDR1 is MNHNY, CDR2 SVGAGI (reference sequence). This CDR3 region has 14 residues. The sequence derives from a human donor in a cohort sampled during active COVID-19. Sequenced sample: peripheral blood. This chain uses TRBV6-6 with TRBJ1-1; 8 bases match TRBD1. CDR3 residues: CASSTGGWATEAFF. As DNA, the CDR3 is TGTGCCAGCAGTACAGGGGGTTGGGCCACTGAAGCTTTCTTT.